This T cell receptor beta chain came from a study of blood T cells in healthy people across ages. Study at large: The template switching approach captured approximately one barcoded beta molecule for every two T cells. Broader study findings: Estimated diversity, derived from one million T cells, was regarded as an underestimate.

The authors ran a second PCR of 7 to 11 cycles using a sample-barcoded 5' primer and a J-beta primer mix. Tagging of each cDNA molecule was performed by a template-switch adaptor with 12 random nucleotides. The yield of each sample was at least 2.5 million CDR3-containing paired-end reads. TCRdb re-called the 5' RACE reads with MiXCR, one entry per CDR3 protein. Of 1.5 million to 2 million distinct CDR3 sequences listed, approximately 30% are singletons. Trimming removed 2 bases from V and 12 bases from J, with 10 bases in between. The CDR3 sequence is 12 residues long. Germline lookup yields CDR1 KGHDR and CDR2 SFDVKD. This clonotype was observed many times. Its matching antigen is unknown.

Specimen: blood. This chain uses TRBV24-1 with TRBJ2-1; D ambiguous. This receptor was identified in a woman in her twenties or thirties in good health. DNA of the CDR3: TGTGCCACCAGTGATTCTCGATGGCGGCAGTTCTTC. It codes for CATSDSRWRQFF.